The clone carrying this T cell receptor (beta chain) was counted many times. What it recognizes is unknown. CDR3 size: 15 residues. V was cut by 5 bases and J by 8 bases, with 21 bases left in between. This sample stems from a study of neurological immune-mediated disorders. Study results and limitations: HTLV-1-associated myelopathy had the most TCR clonal expansion, whereas multiple sclerosis had the least (lower than in healthy controls).

TCRdb re-analysed the 5' RACE reads in MiXCR, keeping a single row per CDR3 protein. The data contain approximately 29,000 distinct CDR3 sequences, approximately 12% of them singletons. This clonotype originated in a man in his sixties in good health. The rearrangement links TRBV12-3 or TRBV12-4 to TRBJ1-2; D is unresolved. Sequences were obtained from PBMCs. The CDR3 is CASSPWTALGEGYTF. The CDR3 DNA sequence: TGTGCCAGCAGTCCATGGACCGCCCTAGGAGAAGGCTACACCTTC.